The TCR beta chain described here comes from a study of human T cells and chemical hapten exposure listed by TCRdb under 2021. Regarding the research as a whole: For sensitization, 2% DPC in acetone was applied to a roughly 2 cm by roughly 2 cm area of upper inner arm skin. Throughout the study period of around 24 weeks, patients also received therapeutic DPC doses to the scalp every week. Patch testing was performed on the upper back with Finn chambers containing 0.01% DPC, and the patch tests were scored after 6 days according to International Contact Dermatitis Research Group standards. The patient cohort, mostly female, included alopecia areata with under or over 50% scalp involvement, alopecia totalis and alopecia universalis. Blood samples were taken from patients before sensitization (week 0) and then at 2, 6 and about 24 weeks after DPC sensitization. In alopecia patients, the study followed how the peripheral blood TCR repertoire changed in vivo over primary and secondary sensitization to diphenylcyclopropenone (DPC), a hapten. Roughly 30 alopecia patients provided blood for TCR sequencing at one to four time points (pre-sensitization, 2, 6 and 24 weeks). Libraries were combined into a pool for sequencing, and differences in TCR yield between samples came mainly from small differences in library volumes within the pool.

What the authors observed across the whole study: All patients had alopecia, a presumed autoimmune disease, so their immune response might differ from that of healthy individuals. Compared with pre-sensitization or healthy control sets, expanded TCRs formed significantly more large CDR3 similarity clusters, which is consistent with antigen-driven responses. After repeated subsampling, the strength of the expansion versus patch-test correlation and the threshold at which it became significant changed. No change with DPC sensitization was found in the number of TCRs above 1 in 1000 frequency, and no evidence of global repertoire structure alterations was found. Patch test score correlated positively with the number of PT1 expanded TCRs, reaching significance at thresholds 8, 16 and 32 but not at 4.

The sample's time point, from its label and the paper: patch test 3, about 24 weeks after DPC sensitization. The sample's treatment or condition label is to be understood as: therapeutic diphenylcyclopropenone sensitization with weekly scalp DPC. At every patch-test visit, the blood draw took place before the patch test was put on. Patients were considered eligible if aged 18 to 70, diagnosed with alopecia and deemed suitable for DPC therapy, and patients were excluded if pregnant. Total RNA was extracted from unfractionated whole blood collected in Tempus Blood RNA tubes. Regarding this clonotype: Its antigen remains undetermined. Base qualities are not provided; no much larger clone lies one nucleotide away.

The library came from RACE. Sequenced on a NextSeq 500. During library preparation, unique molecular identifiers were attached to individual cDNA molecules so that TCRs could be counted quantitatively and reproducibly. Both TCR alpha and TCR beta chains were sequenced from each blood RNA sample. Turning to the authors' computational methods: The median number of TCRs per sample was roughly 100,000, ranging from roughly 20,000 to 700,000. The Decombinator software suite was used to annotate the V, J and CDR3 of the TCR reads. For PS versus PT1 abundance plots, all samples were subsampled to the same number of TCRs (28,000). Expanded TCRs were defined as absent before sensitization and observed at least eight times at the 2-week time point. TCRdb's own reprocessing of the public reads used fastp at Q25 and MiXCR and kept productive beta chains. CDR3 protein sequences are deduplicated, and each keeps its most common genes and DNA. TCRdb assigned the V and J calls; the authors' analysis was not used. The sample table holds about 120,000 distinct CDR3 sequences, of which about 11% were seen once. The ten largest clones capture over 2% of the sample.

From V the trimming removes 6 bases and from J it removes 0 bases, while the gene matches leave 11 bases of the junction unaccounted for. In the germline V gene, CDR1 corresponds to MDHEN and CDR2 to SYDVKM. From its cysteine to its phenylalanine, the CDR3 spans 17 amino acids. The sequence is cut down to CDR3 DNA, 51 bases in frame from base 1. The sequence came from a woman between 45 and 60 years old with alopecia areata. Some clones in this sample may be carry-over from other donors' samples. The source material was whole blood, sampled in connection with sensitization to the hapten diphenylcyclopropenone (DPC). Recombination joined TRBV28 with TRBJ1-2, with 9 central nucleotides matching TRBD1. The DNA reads TGTGCCAGCAGCTACGGACAGGGGCAGGTGCCTAACTATGGCTACACCTTC. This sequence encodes CASSYGQGQVPNYGYTF.